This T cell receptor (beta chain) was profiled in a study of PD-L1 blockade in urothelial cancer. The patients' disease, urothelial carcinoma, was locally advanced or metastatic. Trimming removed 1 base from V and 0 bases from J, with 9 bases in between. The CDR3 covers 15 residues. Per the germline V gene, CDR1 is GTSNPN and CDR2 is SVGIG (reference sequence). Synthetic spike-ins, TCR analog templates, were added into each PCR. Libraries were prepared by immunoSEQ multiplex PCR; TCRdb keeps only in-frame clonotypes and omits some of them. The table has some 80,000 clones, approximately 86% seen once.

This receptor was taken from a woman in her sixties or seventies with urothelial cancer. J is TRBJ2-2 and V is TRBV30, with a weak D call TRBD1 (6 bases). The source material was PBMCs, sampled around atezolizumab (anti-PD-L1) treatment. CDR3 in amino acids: CAWSGGHPNTGELFF. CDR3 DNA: TGTGCCTGGAGTGGGGGACACCCGAACACCGGGGAGCTGTTTTTT.